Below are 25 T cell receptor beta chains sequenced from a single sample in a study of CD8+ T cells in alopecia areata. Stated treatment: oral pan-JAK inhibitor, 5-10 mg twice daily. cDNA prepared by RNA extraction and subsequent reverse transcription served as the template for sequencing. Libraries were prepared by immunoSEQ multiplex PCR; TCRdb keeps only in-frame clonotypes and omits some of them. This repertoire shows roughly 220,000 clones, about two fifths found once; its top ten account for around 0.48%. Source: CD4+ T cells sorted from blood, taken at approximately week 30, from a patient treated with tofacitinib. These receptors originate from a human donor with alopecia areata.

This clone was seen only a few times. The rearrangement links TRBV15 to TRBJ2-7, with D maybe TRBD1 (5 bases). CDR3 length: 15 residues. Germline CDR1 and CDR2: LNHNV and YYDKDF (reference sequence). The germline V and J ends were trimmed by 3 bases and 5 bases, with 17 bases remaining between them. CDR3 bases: TGTGCCACCAGCAGCGGATTCCAGGGCGCCCACGAGCAGTACTTC. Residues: CATSSGFQGAHEQYF.

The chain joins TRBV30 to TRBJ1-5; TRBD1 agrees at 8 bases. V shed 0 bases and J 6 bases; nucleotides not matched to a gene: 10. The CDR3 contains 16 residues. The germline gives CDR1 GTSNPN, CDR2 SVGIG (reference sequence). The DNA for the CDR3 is TGTGCCTGGAGTGTACACGGACAGGGAGGTAGTCAGCCCCAGCATTTT. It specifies CAWSVHGQGGSQPQHF.

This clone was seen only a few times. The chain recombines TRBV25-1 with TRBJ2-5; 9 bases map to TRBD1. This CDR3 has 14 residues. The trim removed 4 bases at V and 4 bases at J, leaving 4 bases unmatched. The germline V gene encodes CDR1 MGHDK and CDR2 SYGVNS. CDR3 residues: CASSVGQGGETQYF. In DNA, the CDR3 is TGTGCCAGCAGTGTGGGACAGGGTGGAGAGACCCAGTACTTC.

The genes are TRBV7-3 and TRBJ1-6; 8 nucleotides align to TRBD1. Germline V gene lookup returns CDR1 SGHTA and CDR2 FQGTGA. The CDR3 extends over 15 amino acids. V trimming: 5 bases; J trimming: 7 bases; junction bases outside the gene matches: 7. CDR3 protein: CASSPQGAHNSPLHF. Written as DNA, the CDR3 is TGTGCCAGCAGCCCTCAGGGGGCGCACAATTCACCCCTCCACTTT.

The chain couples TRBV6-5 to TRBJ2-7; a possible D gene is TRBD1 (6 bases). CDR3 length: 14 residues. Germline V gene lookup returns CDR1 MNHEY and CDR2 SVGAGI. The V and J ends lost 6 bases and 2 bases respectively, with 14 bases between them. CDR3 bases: TGTGCCAGCAGAGAGACAGGAACCCCCTACGAGCAGTACTTC. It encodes CASRETGTPYEQYF.

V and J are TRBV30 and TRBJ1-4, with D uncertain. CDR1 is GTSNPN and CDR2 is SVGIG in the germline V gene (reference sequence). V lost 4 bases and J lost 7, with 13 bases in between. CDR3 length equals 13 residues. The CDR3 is CAWTAAYGEKLFF. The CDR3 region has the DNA TGTGCCTGGACAGCCGCCTACGGTGAAAAACTGTTTTTT.

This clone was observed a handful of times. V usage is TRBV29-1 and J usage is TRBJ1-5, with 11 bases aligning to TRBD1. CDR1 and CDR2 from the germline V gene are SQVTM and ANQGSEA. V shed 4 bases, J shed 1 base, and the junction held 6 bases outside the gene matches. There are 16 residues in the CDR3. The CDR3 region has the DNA TGCAGCGTTGTGGCGGGACAGGGGGTGAGCAATCAGCCCCAGCATTTT. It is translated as CSVVAGQGVSNQPQHF.

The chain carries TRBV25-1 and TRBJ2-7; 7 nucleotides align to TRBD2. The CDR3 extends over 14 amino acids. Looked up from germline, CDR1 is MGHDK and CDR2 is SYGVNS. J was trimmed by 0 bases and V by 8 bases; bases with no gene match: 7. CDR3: CASRDPGGSYEQYF. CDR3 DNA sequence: TGTGCCAGCCGGGACCCGGGGGGCTCCTACGAGCAGTACTTC.

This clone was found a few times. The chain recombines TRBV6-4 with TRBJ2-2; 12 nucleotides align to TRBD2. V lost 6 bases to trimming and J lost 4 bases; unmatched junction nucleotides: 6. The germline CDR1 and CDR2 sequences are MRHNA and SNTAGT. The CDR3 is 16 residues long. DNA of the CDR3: TGTGCCAGCAGACGACTAGCGGGAGCGACCACCGGGGAGCTGTTTTTT. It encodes CASRRLAGATTGELFF.

For the CDR3, the DNA is TGTGCCAGCAAAACCAACCGGGCCAGCTCCTACGAGCAGTACTTC. Protein sequence: CASKTNRASSYEQYF. This sequence joins TRBV2 and TRBJ2-7; D unclear. CDR1 is SNHLY and CDR2 is FYNNEI in the germline V gene. The CDR3 runs 15 residues. V gave up 7 bases and J gave up 0 bases, with 16 bases separating them.

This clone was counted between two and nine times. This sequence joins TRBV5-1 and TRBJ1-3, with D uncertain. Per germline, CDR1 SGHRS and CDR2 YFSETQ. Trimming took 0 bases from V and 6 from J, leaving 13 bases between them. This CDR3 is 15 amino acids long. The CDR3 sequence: CASSLGVGGENTIYF. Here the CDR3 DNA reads TGCGCCAGCAGCTTGGGAGTCGGTGGAGAAAACACCATATATTTT.

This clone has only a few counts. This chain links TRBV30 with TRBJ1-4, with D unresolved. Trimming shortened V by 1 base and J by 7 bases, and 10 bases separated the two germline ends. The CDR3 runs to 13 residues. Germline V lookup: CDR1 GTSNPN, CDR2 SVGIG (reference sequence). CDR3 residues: CAWSGQVGEKLFF. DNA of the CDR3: TGTGCCTGGAGTGGGCAGGTTGGTGAAAAACTGTTTTTT. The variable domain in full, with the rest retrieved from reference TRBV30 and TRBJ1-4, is SQTIHQWPATLVQPVGSPLSLECTVEGTSNPNLYWYRQAAGRGLQLLFYSVGIGQISSEVPQNLSASRPQDRQFILSSKKLLLSDSGFYLCAWSGQVGEKLFFGSGTQLSVL.

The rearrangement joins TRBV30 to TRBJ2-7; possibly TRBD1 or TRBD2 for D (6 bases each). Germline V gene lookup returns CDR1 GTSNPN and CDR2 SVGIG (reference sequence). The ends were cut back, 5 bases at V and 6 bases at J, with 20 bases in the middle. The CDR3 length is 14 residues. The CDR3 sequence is CAWENGGRIGEQYF. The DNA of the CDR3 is TGTGCCTGGGAGAATGGGGGGCGCATTGGCGAGCAGTACTTC.

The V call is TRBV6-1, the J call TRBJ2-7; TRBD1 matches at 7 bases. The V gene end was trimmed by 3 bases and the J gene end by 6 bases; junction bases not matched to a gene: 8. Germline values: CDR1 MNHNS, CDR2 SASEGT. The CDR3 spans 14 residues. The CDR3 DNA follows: TGTGCCAGCAGTGAGATGACAGGGCGGAGCGAGCAGTACTTC. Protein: CASSEMTGRSEQYF.

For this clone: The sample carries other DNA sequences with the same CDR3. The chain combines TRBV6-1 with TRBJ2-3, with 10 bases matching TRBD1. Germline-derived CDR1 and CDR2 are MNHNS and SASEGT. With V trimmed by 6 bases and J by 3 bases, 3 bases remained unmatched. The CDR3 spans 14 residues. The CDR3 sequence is CASSDRGLTDTQYF. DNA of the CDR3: TGTGCCAGCAGCGACAGGGGGCTTACAGATACGCAGTATTTT.

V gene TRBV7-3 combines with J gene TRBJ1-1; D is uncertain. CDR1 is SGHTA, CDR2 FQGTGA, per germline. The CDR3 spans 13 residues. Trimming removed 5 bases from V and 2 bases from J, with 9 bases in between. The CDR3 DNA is TGTGCCAGCAGCCCCGACCCAAACACTGAAGCTTTCTTT. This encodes CASSPDPNTEAFF.

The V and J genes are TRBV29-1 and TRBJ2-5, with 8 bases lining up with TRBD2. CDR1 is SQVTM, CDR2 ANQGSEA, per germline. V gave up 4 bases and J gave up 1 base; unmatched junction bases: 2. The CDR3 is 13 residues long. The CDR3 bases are TGCAGCGTTGCCGGGAGGGCCCAAGAGACCCAGTACTTC. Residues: CSVAGRAQETQYF.

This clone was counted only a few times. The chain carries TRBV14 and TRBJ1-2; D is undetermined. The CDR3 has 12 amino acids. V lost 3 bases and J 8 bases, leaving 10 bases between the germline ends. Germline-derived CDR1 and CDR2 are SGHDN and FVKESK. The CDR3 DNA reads TGTGCCAGCAGCCAGTGGGGTTCCGGCTACACCTTC. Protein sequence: CASSQWGSGYTF.

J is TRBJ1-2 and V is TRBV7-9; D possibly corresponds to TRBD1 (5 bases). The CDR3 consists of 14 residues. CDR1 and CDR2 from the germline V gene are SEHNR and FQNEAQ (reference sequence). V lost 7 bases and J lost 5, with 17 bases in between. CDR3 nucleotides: TGTGCCAGCACCAACGGGCAGGGAATTTATGGCTACACCTTC. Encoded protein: CASTNGQGIYGYTF.

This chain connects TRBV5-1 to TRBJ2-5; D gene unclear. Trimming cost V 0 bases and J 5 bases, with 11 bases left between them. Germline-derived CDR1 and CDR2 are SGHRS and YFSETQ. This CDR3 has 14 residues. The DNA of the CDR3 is TGCGCCAGCAGCTTGGTTCCAGCCCAGGAGACCCAGTACTTC. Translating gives CASSLVPAQETQYF. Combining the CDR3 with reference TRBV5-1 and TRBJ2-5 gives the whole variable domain KAGVTQTPRYLIKTRGQQVTLSCSPISGHRSVSWYQQTPGQGLQFLFEYFSETQRNKGNFPGRFSGRQFSNSRSEMNVSTLELGDSALYLCASSLVPAQETQYFGPGTRLLVL.

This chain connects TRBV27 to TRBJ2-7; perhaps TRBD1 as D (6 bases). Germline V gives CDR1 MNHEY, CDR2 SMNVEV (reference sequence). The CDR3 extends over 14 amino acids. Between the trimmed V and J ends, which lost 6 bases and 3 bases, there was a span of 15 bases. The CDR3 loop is CASSPGPGVYEQYF. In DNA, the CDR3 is TGTGCCAGCAGCCCGGGACCAGGGGTCTACGAGCAGTACTTC.

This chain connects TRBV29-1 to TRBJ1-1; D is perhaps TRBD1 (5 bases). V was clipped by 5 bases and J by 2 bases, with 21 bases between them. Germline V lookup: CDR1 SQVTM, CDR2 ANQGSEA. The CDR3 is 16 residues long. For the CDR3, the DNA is TGCAGCGTTCGTTTTACCGGGACCCCCATTAACACTGAAGCTTTCTTT. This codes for CSVRFTGTPINTEAFF.

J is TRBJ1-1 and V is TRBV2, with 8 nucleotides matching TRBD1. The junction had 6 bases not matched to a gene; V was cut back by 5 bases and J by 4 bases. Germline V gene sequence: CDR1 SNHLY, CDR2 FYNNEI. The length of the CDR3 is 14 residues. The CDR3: CASSFARGPTEAFF. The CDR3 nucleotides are TGTGCCAGCAGTTTCGCCAGGGGGCCCACTGAAGCTTTCTTT.

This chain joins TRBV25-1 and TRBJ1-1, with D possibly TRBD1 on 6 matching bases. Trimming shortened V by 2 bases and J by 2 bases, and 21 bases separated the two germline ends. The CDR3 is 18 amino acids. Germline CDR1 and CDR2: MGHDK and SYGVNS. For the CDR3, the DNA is TGTGCCAGCAGTGAAAGGACTTACAGGGCAAGGGGAAACACTGAAGCTTTCTTT. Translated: CASSERTYRARGNTEAFF.

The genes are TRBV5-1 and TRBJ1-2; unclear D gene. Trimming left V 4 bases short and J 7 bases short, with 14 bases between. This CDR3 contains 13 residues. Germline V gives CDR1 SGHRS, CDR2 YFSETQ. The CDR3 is CASSTPVDPGYTF. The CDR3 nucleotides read TGCGCCAGCAGCACCCCTGTAGATCCTGGCTACACCTTC.